These 31 T cell receptor beta chains originate from one sample sequenced in a study of metastatic and nonmetastatic thyroid tumors. MiXCR was used by TCRdb to re-call the PCR reads. The sample has about 17,000 clones; around 28% are singletons. Not a single patient had been given any form of treatment at any point before undergoing thyroid surgery. The specimen was tumor tissue. These receptors were taken from a female donor with papillary thyroid cancer or a benign thyroid nodule (not recorded which). Some clones in this sample may be carry-over from other donors' samples.

The chain uses TRBV10-2 and TRBJ2-7, with 7 bases identical to TRBD1. The CDR3 spans 12 residues. CDR1 and CDR2 (germline): WSHSY, SAAADI. Germline trimming cut 8 bases from V and 7 bases from J; bases unmatched to any gene: 8. CDR3 bases: TGCGCCAGCCGGGGACAGTTGGGGGAGCAGTACTTC. Translating gives CASRGQLGEQYF.

This clone came up many times. The rearrangement uses TRBV6-1 and TRBJ1-4, with 8 bases aligning to TRBD1. The trim removed 8 bases at V and 8 bases at J, leaving 10 bases unmatched. Germline V CDR1 and CDR2: MNHNS, SASEGT. The CDR3 extends over 14 amino acids. The CDR3 loop is CASQTGGTGEKLFF. In DNA, the CDR3 is TGTGCCAGCCAAACAGGGGGAACTGGGGAAAAACTGTTTTTT.

The rearrangement uses TRBV16 and TRBJ1-2; D is unclear. V gave up 0 bases and J gave up 5 bases, with 7 bases separating them. The CDR3 loop spans 13 amino acids. Germline lookup yields CDR1 KGHSY and CDR2 FQNENV. The CDR3 region is CASSQSGIYGYTF. For the CDR3, the DNA is TGTGCCAGCAGCCAATCAGGGATTTATGGCTACACCTTC.

The CDR3 here is CATSRDQEGQPQHF. The CDR3 DNA is TGTGCCACCAGCAGAGATCAAGAAGGGCAGCCCCAGCATTTT. J is TRBJ1-5 and V is TRBV15, with D uncertain. Per the germline V gene, CDR1 is LNHNV and CDR2 is YYDKDF (reference sequence). The CDR3 runs 14 residues. The V end was cut by 0 bases, the J end by 7 bases, with 10 bases between.

This clone has only one observation. The chain couples TRBV6-1 to TRBJ2-1; 11 positions agree with TRBD1. This CDR3 comprises 15 residues. The germline CDR1 and CDR2 sequences are MNHNS and SASEGT. V lost 5 bases and J lost 8; bases outside the gene matches: 8. For the CDR3, the DNA is TGTGCCAGCAGTCCCCGAGGGACAGGGGGGGATGAGCAGTTCTTC. It is translated as CASSPRGTGGDEQFF.

In its sample, this clone is medium-sized. The rearrangement uses TRBV5-1 and TRBJ2-3; 8 positions agree with TRBD2. The CDR3 spans 15 residues. The ends lost 0 bases at V and 1 base at J; junction bases unmatched: 1. Looked up from germline, CDR1 is SGHRS and CDR2 is YFSETQ. The CDR3 spells CASSLAGGGTDTQYF. The CDR3 bases are TGCGCCAGCAGCTTGGCGGGAGGGGGCACAGATACGCAGTATTTT.

This clone was observed many times. The rearrangement links TRBV4-2 to TRBJ2-3, with D unresolved. This CDR3 contains 15 residues. Germline lookup yields CDR1 LGHNA and CDR2 YNFKEQ. The V end was cut by 6 bases, the J end by 2 bases, with 15 bases between. In nucleotides, the CDR3 is TGTGCCAGCAGACGAGGCTCCATAAACACAGATACGCAGTATTTT. This gives the protein CASRRGSINTDTQYF.

This clone was counted many times. The genes are TRBV19 and TRBJ2-4; 9 bases map to TRBD1. The CDR3 loop spans 15 amino acids. Germline CDR1 is LNHDA and CDR2 is SQIVND (reference sequence). V trimming: 5 bases; J trimming: 3 bases; junction bases outside the gene matches: 5. The chain's CDR3 is CASSSDRGGKNIQYF. Here the CDR3 DNA reads TGTGCCAGTAGTTCGGACAGGGGAGGCAAAAACATTCAGTACTTC. Full variable domain (rest looked up from reference TRBV19 and TRBJ2-4): DGGITQSPKYLFRKEGQNVTLSCEQNLNHDAMYWYRQDPGQGLRLIYYSQIVNDFQKGDIAEGYSVSREKKESFPLTVTSAQKNPTAFYLCASSSDRGGKNIQYFGAGTRLSVL.

Concerning this clone: This may stem from a read error, because a much larger clone lies one nucleotide away. This rearrangement joins TRBV20-1 to TRBJ2-7; D uncertain. This CDR3 spans 12 amino acids. Trimming left V 3 bases short and J 0 bases short, with 6 bases between. Germline values: CDR1 DFQATT, CDR2 SNEGSKA (reference sequence). The CDR3: CSASPSSYEQYF. In DNA form, the CDR3 reads TGCAGTGCTAGCCCATCCTCCTACGAGCAGTACTTC.

In nucleotides, the CDR3 is TGCAGTGCTAGAGAGGGACTAGCGGCTTTCGAGCAGTACTTC. This sequence encodes CSAREGLAAFEQYF. This chain connects TRBV20-1 to TRBJ2-7; 11 bases align to TRBD2. The CDR3 is made up of 14 amino acids. Losses at the gene ends were 0 bases for V and 6 bases for J; bases not matched to a gene: 4. The V gene's germline CDR1 is DFQATT and CDR2 SNEGSKA (reference sequence).

The V gene is TRBV27, the J gene TRBJ2-2; D is possibly TRBD2 (5 bases). CDR1 and CDR2 from the germline V gene are MNHEY and SMNVEV (reference sequence). CDR3 length equals 14 residues. The V end lost 7 bases, the J end lost 0 bases, and 9 bases lay between the germline ends. The CDR3 coding sequence is TGTGCCAGCAAGGCTAGCCCGAACACCGGGGAGCTGTTTTTT. Translation gives CASKASPNTGELFF.

This clone was found many times. The junction departs from the called germline gene at one end, perhaps through a read error. The V call is TRBV28, the J call TRBJ1-1; maybe TRBD1 (5 bases). Germline values: CDR1 MDHEN, CDR2 SYDVKM. This CDR3 contains 15 residues. CDR3 protein: CVSSLSKGPNPEAFF. The CDR3 DNA follows: TGTGTCAGCAGTTTATCTAAGGGGCCGAACCCTGAAGCTTTCTTT. Variable domain in full (rest from reference TRBV28 and TRBJ1-1): DVKVTQSSRYLVKRTGEKVFLECVQDMDHENMFWYRQDPGLGLRLIYFSYDVKMKEKGDIPEGYSVSREKKERFSLILESASTNQTSMYLCVSSLSKGPNPEAFFGQGTRLTVV.

V and J are TRBV27 and TRBJ1-6; TRBD1 aligns across 7 bases. The CDR3 has 15 amino acids. The junction had 5 bases not matched to a gene; V was cut back by 3 bases and J by 6 bases. The germline CDR1 and CDR2 sequences are MNHEY and SMNVEV (reference sequence). CDR3 region: CASSFTGTVNSPLHF. The CDR3 DNA follows: TGTGCCAGCAGTTTCACTGGGACAGTTAATTCACCCCTCCACTTT.

The V and J genes are TRBV28 and TRBJ2-5; 8 nucleotides align to TRBD2. CDR3 size: 14 residues. Germline values: CDR1 MDHEN, CDR2 SYDVKM. V gave up 5 bases and J gave up 5 bases; unmatched junction bases: 7. The CDR3 bases are TGTGCCAGCAGTCCAAGGACTAGCATCGAGACCCAGTACTTC. Protein sequence: CASSPRTSIETQYF. Supplemented by reference TRBV28 and TRBJ2-5, the full variable domain reads DVKVTQSSRYLVKRTGEKVFLECVQDMDHENMFWYRQDPGLGLRLIYFSYDVKMKEKGDIPEGYSVSREKKERFSLILESASTNQTSMYLCASSPRTSIETQYFGPGTRLLVL.

By sample fraction, this clone is medium-sized. The chain links TRBV20-1 to TRBJ1-2; possible D gene TRBD1, 5 bases. This CDR3 spans 13 amino acids. Deletions cut 0 bases from V and 7 bases from J, with 12 bases between. The germline CDR1 and CDR2 sequences are DFQATT and SNEGSKA (reference sequence). CDR3 nucleotide sequence: TGCAGTGCTAGAGAGGCCGCAGGGACTGGCTACACCTTC. It yields the protein CSAREAAGTGYTF.

V usage is TRBV2 and J usage is TRBJ2-1; 11 positions match TRBD2. Germline V gene sequence: CDR1 SNHLY, CDR2 FYNNEI. J gave up 9 bases and V 6 bases, and 10 bases lay outside the gene matches. The CDR3 runs to 15 residues. The CDR3 DNA follows: TGTGCCAGCAGCTCCACTAGCGGGAGTATGGGTGAGCAGTTCTTC. It is translated as CASSSTSGSMGEQFF.

V is TRBV27 and J is TRBJ2-7, with D maybe TRBD2 (5 bases). The CDR3 length is 14 residues. Germline CDR1 MNHEY, CDR2 SMNVEV (reference sequence). Trimming stripped 8 bases from V and 2 bases from J, with 16 bases between. DNA of the CDR3: TGTGCCAGCCGCACCTTCCGGGATCCCTACGAGCAGTACTTC. Amino acids: CASRTFRDPYEQYF.

The rearrangement links TRBV20-1 to TRBJ1-5; the D gene is possibly TRBD1 (6 bases). In germline, CDR1 is DFQATT, CDR2 SNEGSKA (reference sequence). This CDR3 spans 13 amino acids. With 6 bases removed from V and 0 bases from J, the gap between germline ends came to 9 bases. The CDR3 DNA reads as TGCAGTGCAGAGGACAGTAGCAATCAGCCCCAGCATTTT. Translated: CSAEDSSNQPQHF.

This clone was recorded at least ten times. The gene calls are TRBV7-9 and TRBJ1-1, with a possible D match to TRBD1 (5 bases). CDR3 length equals 11 residues. Trimming shortened V by 6 bases and J by 4 bases, and 6 bases separated the two germline ends. CDR1 SEHNR and CDR2 FQNEAQ come from the germline V gene (reference sequence). The CDR3 DNA reads as TGTGCCAGCAGGGGGGGCACTGAAGCTTTCTTT. Protein: CASRGGTEAFF.

This clone was counted between two and nine times. The rearrangement uses TRBV6-1 and TRBJ1-1; D is unclear. This CDR3 comprises 14 residues. Germline V gene lookup returns CDR1 MNHNS and CDR2 SASEGT. Trimming removed 5 bases from V and 5 bases from J, with 15 bases in between. This CDR3 is CASSSVDFGTEAFF. CDR3 DNA: TGTGCCAGCAGTAGTGTGGACTTTGGTACTGAAGCTTTCTTT.

The V call is TRBV19, the J call TRBJ1-6; tentative D call: TRBD1 (5 bases). V shed 1 base and J shed 6 bases, with 10 bases lying between them. The CDR3 runs 15 residues. From germline, CDR1 is LNHDA and CDR2 SQIVND (reference sequence). The CDR3 DNA follows: TGTGCCAGTAGTATAGGCGGAGGGGTTAATTCACCCCTCCACTTT. It encodes CASSIGGGVNSPLHF. Full variable domain (outside the CDR3, taken from reference TRBV19 and TRBJ1-6): DGGITQSPKYLFRKEGQNVTLSCEQNLNHDAMYWYRQDPGQGLRLIYYSQIVNDFQKGDIAEGYSVSREKKESFPLTVTSAQKNPTAFYLCASSIGGGVNSPLHFGNGTRLTVT.

This rearrangement joins TRBV24-1 to TRBJ2-2; D is uncertain. The CDR3 contains 16 residues. The germline CDR1 and CDR2 sequences are KGHDR and SFDVKD. The V end was cut by 0 bases, the J end by 2 bases, with 9 bases between. The CDR3 bases are TGTGCCACCAGTGATTTGCCCCCAGAAAACACCGGGGAGCTGTTTTTT. The encoded protein is CATSDLPPENTGELFF.

The chain carries TRBV14 and TRBJ2-5; D is perhaps TRBD2 (6 bases). Looked up from germline, CDR1 is SGHDN and CDR2 is FVKESK. V lost 0 bases and J lost 8, with 19 bases in between. This CDR3 has 16 residues. CDR3 loop: CASSQDVWARGATQYF. The DNA of the CDR3 is TGTGCCAGCAGCCAAGATGTGTGGGCGCGGGGCGCAACCCAGTACTTC.

The V and J genes are TRBV4-1 and TRBJ2-7; no clear D gene. V was pared by 1 base and J by 0 bases, with 10 bases between. Germline values: CDR1 MGHRA, CDR2 YSYEKL. This CDR3 is built from 15 residues. The CDR3 is CASSQAFSSSYEQYF. In nucleotides, the CDR3 is TGCGCCAGCAGCCAAGCTTTCTCCAGCTCCTACGAGCAGTACTTC.

This sequence joins TRBV27 and TRBJ2-1; 7 positions agree with TRBD1. The J segment lost 8 bases and the V segment lost 7 bases, leaving 5 bases of the junction unmatched. This CDR3 has 12 amino acids. CDR1 and CDR2 from the germline V gene are MNHEY and SMNVEV (reference sequence). The CDR3 region is CASKQGFHEQFF. CDR3 sequence (DNA): TGTGCCAGCAAACAGGGGTTCCATGAGCAGTTCTTC.

With regard to this clone: Possible read error: a much larger clone is one base away. The same CDR3 arises from other DNA sequences in this sample as well. The V gene is TRBV19, the J gene TRBJ2-5; 7 positions match TRBD2. The CDR3 consists of 12 residues. The germline V gene has CDR1 LNHDA and CDR2 SQIVND (reference sequence). CDR3 residues: CARPARGKTQYF. For the CDR3, the DNA is TGTGCCAGACCAGCGCGGGGGAAGACACAGTACTTC.

The V gene is TRBV4-1, the J gene TRBJ2-7; D not certain. The germline V and J ends were trimmed by 6 bases and 2 bases, with 11 bases remaining between them. CDR1 is MGHRA, CDR2 YSYEKL, per germline. The CDR3 extends over 13 amino acids. The CDR3 loop reads CASSRAPTYEQYF. The DNA for the CDR3 is TGCGCCAGCAGTAGAGCACCTACCTACGAGCAGTACTTC.

This clone was seen a handful of times. The chain combines TRBV12-3 or TRBV12-4 with TRBJ1-2; 8 nucleotides agree with TRBD1. V lost 6 bases and J lost 7; bases outside the gene matches: 10. The CDR3 loop spans 14 amino acids. This CDR3 is CASSLDRAPSGYTF. As DNA, the CDR3 is TGTGCCAGCAGCCTGGACAGGGCCCCGAGTGGCTACACCTTC.

The rearrangement links TRBV20-1 to TRBJ1-2; 7 bases are a match to TRBD1. The length of the CDR3 is 15 residues. J gave up 4 bases and V 7 bases, and 15 bases lay outside the gene matches. In germline, CDR1 is DFQATT, CDR2 SNEGSKA (reference sequence). The CDR3 loop is CSGRQGGGEVYGYTF. The CDR3 DNA sequence: TGCAGTGGTCGACAGGGTGGAGGTGAGGTCTATGGCTACACCTTC.

This clone was counted only a few times. This sequence joins TRBV5-4 and TRBJ2-7, with TRBD2 matching 8 bases. CDR1 and CDR2 from the germline V gene are SGHNT and YYREEE (reference sequence). The ends lost 4 bases at V and 7 bases at J; junction bases unmatched: 13. This CDR3 has 15 amino acids. The CDR3 protein is CASSPGSGRDGEQYF. CDR3 sequence (DNA): TGTGCCAGCAGCCCCGGCAGCGGGAGAGACGGAGAGCAGTACTTC. Based on the CDR3 plus reference TRBV5-4 and TRBJ2-7, the full variable domain is ETGVTQSPTHLIKTRGQQVTLRCSSQSGHNTVSWYQQALGQGPQFIFQYYREEENGRGNFPPRFSGLQFPNYSSELNVNALELDDSALYLCASSPGSGRDGEQYFGPGTRLTVT.

The table lists this clone with many counts. The chain links TRBV27 to TRBJ2-4, with 9 bases lining up with TRBD1. Germline assignment: CDR1 MNHEY and CDR2 SMNVEV (reference sequence). The ends lost 6 bases at V and 6 bases at J; junction bases unmatched: 9. CDR3 length: 15 residues. The CDR3 spells CASSLIQGAANIQYF. CDR3 nucleotides: TGTGCCAGCAGCCTCATACAGGGGGCTGCAAACATTCAGTACTTC.